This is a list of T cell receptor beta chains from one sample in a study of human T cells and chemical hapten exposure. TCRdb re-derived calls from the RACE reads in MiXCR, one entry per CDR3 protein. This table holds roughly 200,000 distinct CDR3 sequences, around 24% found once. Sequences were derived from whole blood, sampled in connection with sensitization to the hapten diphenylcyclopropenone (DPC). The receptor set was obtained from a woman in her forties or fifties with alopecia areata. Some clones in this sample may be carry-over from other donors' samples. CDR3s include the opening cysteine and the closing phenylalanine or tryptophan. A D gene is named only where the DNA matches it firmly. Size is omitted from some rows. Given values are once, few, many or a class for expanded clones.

cdr3_nt: TGTGCCAGCAGTGAACGGGAGGGGGCCAATGAGCAGTTCTTC
cdr3_aa: CASSEREGANEQFF
d_call: NA
j_call: TRBJ2-1
v_call: TRBV6-4
cdr3_length: 14
clone_size: NA

cdr3_nt: TGCAGCGCTGCTTCGGGACAGACTAACACCGGGGAGCTGTTTTTT
cdr3_aa: CSAASGQTNTGELFF
d_call: TRBD1
j_call: TRBJ2-2
v_call: TRBV29-1
cdr3_length: 15
clone_size: few

cdr3_nt: TGCGCCAGCAGCTTGGCGGGAGTTACAAGCACAGATACGCAGTATTTT
cdr3_aa: CASSLAGVTSTDTQYF
d_call: NA
j_call: TRBJ2-3
v_call: TRBV5-1
cdr3_length: 16
clone_size: few

cdr3_nt: TGTGCCAGCAAGGGAGGGTTTTACAGAGAGACCCAGTACTTC
cdr3_aa: CASKGGFYRETQYF
d_call: TRBD2
j_call: TRBJ2-5
v_call: TRBV2
cdr3_length: 14
clone_size: NA

cdr3_nt: TGTGCCAGCAGTTCGGGACAGGGGGCTTTTGGCTACACCTTC
cdr3_aa: CASSSGQGAFGYTF
d_call: TRBD1
j_call: TRBJ1-2
v_call: TRBV6-1
cdr3_length: 14
clone_size: NA

cdr3_nt: TGCAGTGCGAGGACAAGGCAAGAGACCCAGTACTTC
cdr3_aa: CSARTRQETQYF
d_call: NA
j_call: TRBJ2-5
v_call: TRBV20-1
cdr3_length: 12
clone_size: NA

cdr3_nt: TGTGCTAGTGGTTTGGTTTCCCAGGTTCTCGAAGCTTTCTTT
cdr3_aa: CASGLVSQVLEAFF
d_call: NA
j_call: TRBJ1-1
v_call: TRBV12-5
cdr3_length: 14
clone_size: NA

cdr3_nt: TGTGCCAGCAGCTTATCCTCAGCCTACGCTCGGGGAGATGGAAACACCATATATTTT
cdr3_aa: CASSLSSAYARGDGNTIYF
d_call: NA
j_call: TRBJ1-3
v_call: TRBV7-8
cdr3_length: 19
clone_size: NA

cdr3_nt: TGTGCCAGCAGTGAATTTGTGGGCGGGAGGTACGAGCAGTACTTC
cdr3_aa: CASSEFVGGRYEQYF
d_call: TRBD2
j_call: TRBJ2-7
v_call: TRBV2
cdr3_length: 15
clone_size: few

cdr3_nt: TGTGCCATCGGGGGACTAGCGGGAGTAGCCGAGCAGTACTTC
cdr3_aa: CAIGGLAGVAEQYF
d_call: TRBD2
j_call: TRBJ2-7
v_call: TRBV10-3
cdr3_length: 14
clone_size: few

cdr3_nt: TGTGCCAGCAGTTTGTTCAGAGGGACGGAAGCTTTCTTT
cdr3_aa: CASSLFRGTEAFF
d_call: NA
j_call: TRBJ1-1
v_call: TRBV27
cdr3_length: 13
clone_size: few

cdr3_nt: TGTGCCAGCAGTGGGAGAGACCTTACTGGAAACACCATATATTTT
cdr3_aa: CASSGRDLTGNTIYF
d_call: NA
j_call: TRBJ1-3
v_call: TRBV2
cdr3_length: 15
clone_size: NA

cdr3_nt: TGCGCCAGCAGCTTGGAGAGGAACCCAAATCGTGGCTACACCTTC
cdr3_aa: CASSLERNPNRGYTF
d_call: NA
j_call: TRBJ1-2
v_call: TRBV5-1
cdr3_length: 15
clone_size: NA

cdr3_nt: TGCAGCGTTGATCCCAGGGGTAAAAACATTCAGTACTTC
cdr3_aa: CSVDPRGKNIQYF
d_call: NA
j_call: TRBJ2-4
v_call: TRBV29-1
cdr3_length: 13
clone_size: NA

cdr3_nt: TGTGCCATCAGCTCTCCGGGGAGGGGCTACACCTTC
cdr3_aa: CAISSPGRGYTF
d_call: NA
j_call: TRBJ1-2
v_call: TRBV10-3
cdr3_length: 12
clone_size: few

cdr3_nt: TGTGTCACGCGGGTTTTGGACACTGAAGCTTTCTTT
cdr3_aa: CVTRVLDTEAFF
d_call: NA
j_call: TRBJ1-1
v_call: TRBV6-5
cdr3_length: 12
clone_size: few

cdr3_nt: TGCAGTGCTAGTCAGATTGCGAACACCGGGGAGCTGTTTTTT
cdr3_aa: CSASQIANTGELFF
d_call: NA
j_call: TRBJ2-2
v_call: TRBV20-1
cdr3_length: 14
clone_size: NA

cdr3_nt: TGTGCCATCAGTGAGTCGATTACTCTACCCCAGCATTTT
cdr3_aa: CAISESITLPQHF
d_call: NA
j_call: TRBJ1-5
v_call: TRBV10-3
cdr3_length: 13
clone_size: few

cdr3_nt: TGTGCCAGCCAACAGAGCTCCTACGAGCAGTACTTC
cdr3_aa: CASQQSSYEQYF
d_call: NA
j_call: TRBJ2-7
v_call: TRBV28
cdr3_length: 12
clone_size: few

cdr3_nt: TGTGCCAGCAGCCAATCAGCAGGAAGGAACACTGAAGCTTTCTTT
cdr3_aa: CASSQSAGRNTEAFF
d_call: NA
j_call: TRBJ1-1
v_call: TRBV3-1
cdr3_length: 15
clone_size: NA

cdr3_nt: TGCGCCAGCAGCTTGGCCACAGCGGGAGACGGTGAGCAGTTCTTC
cdr3_aa: CASSLATAGDGEQFF
d_call: TRBD2
j_call: TRBJ2-1
v_call: TRBV5-1
cdr3_length: 15
clone_size: few

cdr3_nt: TGCAGTTCAAATCACGAGACAGGAGAACCAGATACGCAGTATTTT
cdr3_aa: CSSNHETGEPDTQYF
d_call: NA
j_call: TRBJ2-3
v_call: TRBV20-1
cdr3_length: 15
clone_size: NA

cdr3_nt: TGCAGTGCTAGTGGGGAACCCAATCAGCCCCAGCATTTT
cdr3_aa: CSASGEPNQPQHF
d_call: NA
j_call: TRBJ1-5
v_call: TRBV20-1
cdr3_length: 13
clone_size: few

cdr3_nt: TGTGCCAGCAGCTTAGTCACGGGGCCGGACCGCAGCTATGGCTACACCTTC
cdr3_aa: CASSLVTGPDRSYGYTF
d_call: NA
j_call: TRBJ1-2
v_call: TRBV13
cdr3_length: 17
clone_size: NA

cdr3_nt: TGCAGTGCTAGGAGGGGGGTCCAAGAGACCCAGTACTTC
cdr3_aa: CSARRGVQETQYF
d_call: NA
j_call: TRBJ2-5
v_call: TRBV20-1
cdr3_length: 13
clone_size: once

cdr3_nt: TGCAGTGCTCCCGGGACTACCTACAATGAGCAGTTCTTC
cdr3_aa: CSAPGTTYNEQFF
d_call: TRBD2
j_call: TRBJ2-1
v_call: TRBV20-1
cdr3_length: 13
clone_size: many

cdr3_nt: TGTGCCAGCAGCTTAGATAGGGTTGGCGAGCAGTACTTC
cdr3_aa: CASSLDRVGEQYF
d_call: NA
j_call: TRBJ2-7
v_call: TRBV7-9
cdr3_length: 13
clone_size: few

cdr3_nt: TGCGCCAGCAGTGAGTCGAAGGGCATGAACACTGAAGCTTTCTTT
cdr3_aa: CASSESKGMNTEAFF
d_call: NA
j_call: TRBJ1-1
v_call: TRBV10-1
cdr3_length: 15
clone_size: NA

cdr3_nt: TGTGCCAGCAGTTACTTGGGACGGAGAAACAATGAGCAGTTCTTC
cdr3_aa: CASSYLGRRNNEQFF
d_call: NA
j_call: TRBJ2-1
v_call: TRBV6-2/TRBV6-3
cdr3_length: 15
clone_size: many

cdr3_nt: TGCAGCGTTGATCTGGGGGACTTCCACTCTCACAATGAGCAGTTCTTC
cdr3_aa: CSVDLGDFHSHNEQFF
d_call: NA
j_call: TRBJ2-1
v_call: TRBV29-1
cdr3_length: 16
clone_size: NA

cdr3_nt: TGTGCCACCAGTGACCCTGGACTAGCGGTTCTCAATGAGCAGTTCTTC
cdr3_aa: CATSDPGLAVLNEQFF
d_call: TRBD2
j_call: TRBJ2-1
v_call: TRBV24-1
cdr3_length: 16
clone_size: NA

cdr3_nt: TGTGCCAGCAGCCAGAGTCGTGCCTCCGGAGGGTACGAGCAGTACTTC
cdr3_aa: CASSQSRASGGYEQYF
d_call: NA
j_call: TRBJ2-7
v_call: TRBV4-2
cdr3_length: 16
clone_size: many

cdr3_nt: TGCGCCAGCAGCGGAGGTAACCGACTGAACACTGAAGCTTTCTTT
cdr3_aa: CASSGGNRLNTEAFF
d_call: NA
j_call: TRBJ1-1
v_call: TRBV5-1
cdr3_length: 15
clone_size: NA

cdr3_nt: TGCAGCTTCCAAATTAGCACAGATACGCAGTATTTT
cdr3_aa: CSFQISTDTQYF
d_call: NA
j_call: TRBJ2-3
v_call: TRBV29-1
cdr3_length: 12
clone_size: many

cdr3_nt: TGTGCCAGTGGACAGACCCACTCCTACAATGAGCAGTTCTTC
cdr3_aa: CASGQTHSYNEQFF
d_call: NA
j_call: TRBJ2-1
v_call: TRBV2
cdr3_length: 14
clone_size: few

cdr3_nt: TGTGCCAGCAGCGTAGGGGGTAGCGGGGCGAGCTCCTACGAGCAGTACTTC
cdr3_aa: CASSVGGSGASSYEQYF
d_call: TRBD2
j_call: TRBJ2-7
v_call: TRBV9
cdr3_length: 17
clone_size: few

cdr3_nt: TGTGCCAGCAGTTACTCGAATGGACCCCTCCACTTT
cdr3_aa: CASSYSNGPLHF
d_call: NA
j_call: TRBJ1-6
v_call: TRBV6-5
cdr3_length: 12
clone_size: NA

cdr3_nt: TGTGCCAGCAGAGACTACCCCCTCGACTACGAGCAGTACTTC
cdr3_aa: CASRDYPLDYEQYF
d_call: NA
j_call: TRBJ2-7
v_call: TRBV6-2/TRBV6-3
cdr3_length: 14
clone_size: NA

cdr3_nt: TGTGCCAGCAGCTTAGGGACCACTCAGTACGAGCAGTACTTC
cdr3_aa: CASSLGTTQYEQYF
d_call: NA
j_call: TRBJ2-7
v_call: TRBV13
cdr3_length: 14
clone_size: NA

cdr3_nt: TGTGCCAGCATGGGAGTTTATAACTATGGCTACACCTTC
cdr3_aa: CASMGVYNYGYTF
d_call: NA
j_call: TRBJ1-2
v_call: TRBV6-5
cdr3_length: 13
clone_size: few

cdr3_nt: TGTGCCAGCAATTCCCAGGGGTTCATGAACACTGAAGCTTTCTTT
cdr3_aa: CASNSQGFMNTEAFF
d_call: NA
j_call: TRBJ1-1
v_call: TRBV6-5
cdr3_length: 15
clone_size: few

cdr3_nt: TGTGCCAGCAGCCGGACAGAGGAGCAGTACTTC
cdr3_aa: CASSRTEEQYF
d_call: NA
j_call: TRBJ2-7
v_call: TRBV6-6
cdr3_length: 11
clone_size: few

cdr3_nt: TGCAGTGCTAGGGAGGTTTTGACGCCCAGCTACGACGAGCAGTACTTC
cdr3_aa: CSAREVLTPSYDEQYF
d_call: NA
j_call: TRBJ2-7
v_call: TRBV20-1
cdr3_length: 16
clone_size: NA

cdr3_nt: TGTGCCAGCAGTTTTCCTAGCGGGAGCACCGGGGAGCTGTTTTTT
cdr3_aa: CASSFPSGSTGELFF
d_call: TRBD2
j_call: TRBJ2-2
v_call: TRBV28
cdr3_length: 15
clone_size: NA

cdr3_nt: TGCAGTGCTAGGGGGGTAAAGAACTCCTACGAGCAGTACTTC
cdr3_aa: CSARGVKNSYEQYF
d_call: NA
j_call: TRBJ2-7
v_call: TRBV20-1
cdr3_length: 14
clone_size: NA

cdr3_nt: TGCGCCAGCAGCTTTTCACAGGGTGGAATTGGGGAGCAGTACTTC
cdr3_aa: CASSFSQGGIGEQYF
d_call: NA
j_call: TRBJ2-7
v_call: TRBV5-1
cdr3_length: 15
clone_size: many

cdr3_nt: TGTGCCAGCAGATGGAACCTCATGTCCTACAATGAGCAGTTCTTC
cdr3_aa: CASRWNLMSYNEQFF
d_call: NA
j_call: TRBJ2-1
v_call: TRBV6-5
cdr3_length: 15
clone_size: few

cdr3_nt: TGTGCCAGCAGTTACAGGGGCTACAATTCACCCCTCCACTTT
cdr3_aa: CASSYRGYNSPLHF
d_call: TRBD1
j_call: TRBJ1-6
v_call: TRBV12-3/TRBV12-4
cdr3_length: 14
clone_size: NA

cdr3_nt: TGCAGTGCTAGTACCTTCGGACAAAGATACGAGCAGTACTTC
cdr3_aa: CSASTFGQRYEQYF
d_call: NA
j_call: TRBJ2-7
v_call: TRBV20-1
cdr3_length: 14
clone_size: NA

cdr3_nt: NA
cdr3_aa: CSVGQGTEYF
d_call: NA
j_call: TRBJ2-3
v_call: TRBV29-1
cdr3_length: 10
clone_size: NA

cdr3_nt: TGTGCCAGCAGCCAAGACAGGATCTATGGCTACACCTTC
cdr3_aa: CASSQDRIYGYTF
d_call: NA
j_call: TRBJ1-2
v_call: TRBV4-2
cdr3_length: 13
clone_size: NA

cdr3_nt: TGTGCCAGCAGCTCGGGACTAGCGGGATACTACGAGCAGTACTTC
cdr3_aa: CASSSGLAGYYEQYF
d_call: TRBD2
j_call: TRBJ2-7
v_call: TRBV7-7
cdr3_length: 15
clone_size: few

cdr3_nt: TGTGCCAGCAGCCCCGTCTTCGGACCCCGCTCCTACGAGCAGTACTTC
cdr3_aa: CASSPVFGPRSYEQYF
d_call: NA
j_call: TRBJ2-7
v_call: TRBV4-2
cdr3_length: 16
clone_size: few

cdr3_nt: TGTGCCAGCAGTCCTGGGACTAGCGGGAGTTACGAGCAGTACTTC
cdr3_aa: CASSPGTSGSYEQYF
d_call: TRBD2
j_call: TRBJ2-7
v_call: TRBV6-5
cdr3_length: 15
clone_size: few

cdr3_nt: TGCAGTGCTAGAGCATTACTAGCGAGTACCGGGGAGCTGTTTTTT
cdr3_aa: CSARALLASTGELFF
d_call: TRBD2
j_call: TRBJ2-2
v_call: TRBV20-1
cdr3_length: 15
clone_size: few

cdr3_nt: TGTGCCAGCAGTTTAGCGCTAGCGGGCCTATCCTACGAGCAGTACTTC
cdr3_aa: CASSLALAGLSYEQYF
d_call: TRBD2
j_call: TRBJ2-7
v_call: TRBV12-3/TRBV12-4
cdr3_length: 16
clone_size: NA

cdr3_nt: TGTGCCAGCACTATAGCGTCCTCCTACGAGCAGTACTTC
cdr3_aa: CASTIASSYEQYF
d_call: NA
j_call: TRBJ2-7
v_call: TRBV28
cdr3_length: 13
clone_size: few